One sample yielded the 28 T cell receptor beta chains listed below, sequenced in a study of shared clonotypes between healthy human individuals. Naive CD8 populations comprised CD45RO-negative cells positively selected for CCR7, excluding terminally differentiated effector memory CD45RA+ cells. The table came from immunoSEQ multiplex PCR; TCRdb's copy has only in-frame clones and leaves some out. The table includes roughly 2,000,000 clones, over 85% detected once. The sample was naive CD8+ T cells sorted from blood. Every receptor here comes from a man younger than 35 in good health.

The V gene is TRBV9, the J gene TRBJ2-3; 9 bases fit TRBD2. In germline, CDR1 is SGDLS, CDR2 YYNGEE. V was clipped by 7 bases and J by 2 bases; unmatched bases: 14. The CDR3 has 17 residues. The CDR3 spells CASGRSLAGPSTDTQYF. The CDR3 bases are TGTGCCAGCGGTCGATCTCTAGCGGGGCCTTCCACAGATACGCAGTATTTT.

V gene TRBV4-3 combines with J gene TRBJ2-1; TRBD2 agrees at 13 bases. V lost 4 bases and J lost 2; bases outside the gene matches: 14. The CDR3 is 20 residues long. The germline CDR1 and CDR2 sequences are LGHNA and YSLEER. The CDR3 is CASSRKTGLAGHPTYNEQFF. CDR3 nucleotides: TGCGCCAGCAGCCGGAAGACGGGACTAGCGGGACACCCCACCTACAATGAGCAGTTCTTC.

Here the CDR3 DNA reads TGTGCCAGCAGCTCCTACCAACACCCACGGGGGCACACTGAAGCTTTCTTT. This sequence encodes CASSSYQHPRGHTEAFF. The chain joins TRBV27 to TRBJ1-1; TRBD1 might be the D (6 bases). V lost 6 bases and J lost 3, with 23 bases in between. CDR3 length: 17 residues. The V gene's germline CDR1 is MNHEY and CDR2 SMNVEV (reference sequence).

This chain connects TRBV13 to TRBJ2-3; 12 bases map to TRBD2. The CDR3 runs to 14 residues. Trimming at V came to 4 bases and at J to 5 bases, leaving 1 base not matched to a gene. In germline, CDR1 is PRHDT, CDR2 FYEKMQ (reference sequence). This chain's CDR3 is CASSSGLAGDTQYF. CDR3 sequence (DNA): TGTGCCAGCAGCTCGGGACTAGCGGGAGATACGCAGTATTTT.

The chain combines TRBV9 with TRBJ1-4, with D unresolved. Germline V gene sequence: CDR1 SGDLS, CDR2 YYNGEE. The CDR3 is made up of 17 amino acids. Trimming removed 2 bases from V and 5 bases from J, with 19 bases in between. The CDR3 DNA reads as TGTGCCAGCAGCGTTTCTGATGCCGGACGGGAAAATGAAAAACTGTTTTTT. Translated, it gives CASSVSDAGRENEKLFF.

The CDR3: CASSSFPSNTDTQYF. CDR3 nucleotide sequence: TGTGCCAGCAGTTCCTTCCCCTCCAACACAGATACGCAGTATTTT. The gene calls are TRBV6-6 and TRBJ2-3; no clear D. Germline assignment: CDR1 MNHNY and CDR2 SVGAGI (reference sequence). The CDR3 sequence is 15 residues long. Between the trimmed V and J ends, which lost 4 bases and 2 bases, there was a span of 13 bases.

J is TRBJ2-7 and V is TRBV7-2, with 8 bases identical to TRBD2. V gave up 5 bases and J gave up 2 bases; unmatched junction bases: 2. Germline values: CDR1 SGHTA, CDR2 FQGNSA. The CDR3 runs to 13 residues. The CDR3, as DNA: TGTGCCAGCAGCGCCGGGAGGGCCTACGAGCAGTACTTC. Amino acid sequence: CASSAGRAYEQYF.

The chain couples TRBV9 to TRBJ2-7; 12 positions match TRBD2. Trimming at V came to 3 bases and at J to 5 bases, leaving 0 bases not matched to a gene. This CDR3 is 13 amino acids long. Germline-derived CDR1 and CDR2 are SGDLS and YYNGEE. This CDR3 is CASSGTSGDEQYF. The CDR3 bases are TGTGCCAGCAGCGGGACTAGCGGGGACGAGCAGTACTTC.

This chain joins TRBV7-6 and TRBJ2-3; TRBD2 agrees at 13 bases. Germline CDR1 is SGHVS and CDR2 is FNYEAQ. Trimming cost V 4 bases and J 3 bases; bases outside gene matches: 13. This CDR3 has 19 residues. The CDR3 loop is CASSWGLAGYTDRTDTQYF. CDR3 nucleotides: TGTGCCAGCAGCTGGGGACTAGCGGGATATACGGACCGAACAGATACGCAGTATTTT.

The count of this clone is one. The V and J genes are TRBV6-4 and TRBJ1-1; a possible D gene is TRBD1 (6 bases). Trimming removed 3 bases at V and 6 bases at J, with 14 bases between. Germline-derived CDR1 and CDR2 are MRHNA and SNTAGT. This CDR3 has 14 amino acids. The CDR3 DNA follows: TGTGCCAGCAGTGAGTACGGGGGCGCGCCTGAAGCTTTCTTT. Residues: CASSEYGGAPEAFF.

The CDR3 coding sequence is TGTGCCAGCAGTGGTCTCGAGAGCTCCTACGAGCAGTACTTC. Translated, it gives CASSGLESSYEQYF. This sequence joins TRBV2 and TRBJ2-7; D unresolved. The CDR3 spans 14 residues. Germline CDR1 is SNHLY and CDR2 is FYNNEI. V lost 4 bases and J 0 bases, leaving 10 bases between the germline ends. Full variable domain (outside the CDR3, taken from reference TRBV2 and TRBJ2-7): EPEVTQTPSHQVTQMGQEVILRCVPISNHLYFYWYRQILGQKVEFLVSFYNNEISEKSEIFDDQFSVERPDGSNFTLKIRSTKLEDSAMYFCASSGLESSYEQYFGPGTRLTVT.

This chain joins TRBV7-9 and TRBJ2-7, with 7 bases matching TRBD1. Germline V gene sequence: CDR1 SEHNR, CDR2 FQNEAQ (reference sequence). The CDR3 consists of 15 residues. Trimming removed 4 bases from V and 1 base from J; junction bases left unmatched: 7. CDR3 in amino acids: CASSYRDSFSYEQYF. The CDR3 nucleotides are TGTGCCAGCAGCTACCGGGACAGTTTTTCCTACGAGCAGTACTTC.

V gene TRBV11-2 combines with J gene TRBJ2-2; unclear D gene. V was cut by 4 bases and J by 5 bases, with 17 bases left in between. Germline assignment: CDR1 SGHAT and CDR2 FQNNGV. CDR3 length: 16 residues. The CDR3 spells CASSSPYIGRTGELFF. The CDR3 bases are TGTGCCAGCAGCTCTCCGTATATCGGGCGGACCGGGGAGCTGTTTTTT.

This clone was recorded only once. The chain has TRBV14 and TRBJ1-1; 8 nucleotides align to TRBD1. Losses at the gene ends were 4 bases for V and 0 bases for J; bases not matched to a gene: 10. The CDR3 is made up of 17 amino acids. The germline V gene encodes CDR1 SGHDN and CDR2 FVKESK. CDR3 in DNA: TGTGCCAGCAGCCCCTTAACAGGGGGTGGGATGAACACTGAAGCTTTCTTT. Translated: CASSPLTGGGMNTEAFF.

The chain employs TRBV28 and TRBJ2-1; maybe TRBD2 (5 bases). There are 15 residues in the CDR3. The V gene lost 2 bases and the J gene lost 7 bases, with 15 bases spanning the gap. Germline V gives CDR1 MDHEN, CDR2 SYDVKM. The CDR3 loop reads CASSLSQAAGNEQFF. CDR3 DNA: TGTGCCAGCAGTTTAAGTCAGGCGGCGGGTAATGAGCAGTTCTTC.

V gene TRBV5-4 combines with J gene TRBJ2-7; the match to TRBD1 covers 7 bases. CDR3 length: 15 residues. Germline V lookup: CDR1 SGHNT, CDR2 YYREEE (reference sequence). V lost 3 bases to trimming and J lost 3 bases; unmatched junction nucleotides: 9. CDR3 sequence reads: CASSSSTRDSYEQYF. The CDR3 DNA reads as TGTGCCAGCAGCTCGTCAACCCGGGACAGCTACGAGCAGTACTTC.

The chain joins TRBV5-5 to TRBJ1-4, with D maybe TRBD1 (5 bases). The CDR3 sequence is 15 residues long. Trimming took 2 bases from V and 7 from J, leaving 15 bases between them. Per germline, CDR1 SGHKS and CDR2 YYEKEE (reference sequence). The DNA of the CDR3 is TGTGCCAGCAGCTTCCTACAGACAGCGTTTGAAAAACTGTTTTTT. Its protein product is CASSFLQTAFEKLFF.

This chain links TRBV27 with TRBJ1-4, with D tentatively TRBD1 (6 bases). Germline assignment: CDR1 MNHEY and CDR2 SMNVEV (reference sequence). V lost 7 bases to trimming and J lost 11 bases, with 20 bases between them. The CDR3 spans 14 residues. The CDR3 loop is CASTQTGGLGKLFF. CDR3 sequence (DNA): TGTGCCAGCACCCAAACTGGGGGCCTTGGGAAACTGTTTTTT.

The chain recombines TRBV5-1 with TRBJ2-2; 10 bases line up with TRBD2. The CDR3 sequence is 16 residues long. The germline V gene encodes CDR1 SGHRS and CDR2 YFSETQ. The V segment lost 1 base and the J segment 3 bases; nucleotides outside the gene matches: 3. The chain's CDR3 is CASSLILAGDTGELFF. The CDR3 DNA reads as TGCGCCAGCAGCTTGATCCTAGCGGGAGACACCGGGGAGCTGTTTTTT.

V and J are TRBV15 and TRBJ1-1; D gene unclear. Germline loops: CDR1 LNHNV, CDR2 YYDKDF (reference sequence). The V and J ends lost 0 bases and 1 base respectively, with 18 bases between them. The CDR3 is 18 residues long. The CDR3 DNA reads TGTGCCACCAGCAGAGATCTGGGTGAAGGGCAAGGGAACACTGAAGCTTTCTTT. Amino acids: CATSRDLGEGQGNTEAFF.

The chain is built from TRBV5-4 and TRBJ2-2; D remains unclear. The CDR3 spans 14 residues. The germline gives CDR1 SGHNT, CDR2 YYREEE (reference sequence). V was clipped by 0 bases and J by 0 bases, with 3 bases between them. CDR3 protein: CASSLVPNTGELFF. The CDR3 DNA follows: TGTGCCAGCAGCTTGGTACCGAACACCGGGGAGCTGTTTTTT.

Regarding this clone: Other DNA sequences in this specimen translate into the identical CDR3. This chain connects TRBV7-8 to TRBJ2-7, with TRBD1 matching over 7 bases. The V gene's germline CDR1 is SGHVS and CDR2 FQNEAQ. Unmatched junction bases numbered 4, after V lost 1 base and J lost 4 bases. This CDR3 comprises 14 residues. CDR3 protein: CASSLGQGTYEQYF. DNA for the CDR3: TGTGCCAGCAGCTTAGGACAGGGAACATACGAGCAGTACTTC.

This chain links TRBV19 with TRBJ2-7; D assignment may be TRBD1 or TRBD2 (5 bases each). Germline lookup yields CDR1 LNHDA and CDR2 SQIVND (reference sequence). This CDR3 spans 15 amino acids. Trimming cost V 8 bases and J 5 bases, with 22 bases left between them. The CDR3 region is CASAPDRGRINEQYF. DNA of the CDR3: TGTGCCAGTGCGCCGGACCGGGGCCGAATCAACGAGCAGTACTTC. The full variable domain, in which reference TRBV19 and TRBJ2-7 provide the parts outside the CDR3, is DGGITQSPKYLFRKEGQNVTLSCEQNLNHDAMYWYRQDPGQGLRLIYYSQIVNDFQKGDIAEGYSVSREKKESFPLTVTSAQKNPTAFYLCASAPDRGRINEQYFGPGTRLTVT.

The CDR3 bases are TGTGCCAGCAGCTCCGACTTGTCCTACGAGCAGTACTTC. Translated, it gives CASSSDLSYEQYF. This chain connects TRBV7-2 to TRBJ2-7; the D is unclear. The CDR3 has 13 amino acids. CDR1 is SGHTA and CDR2 is FQGNSA in the germline V gene. V gave up 4 bases and J gave up 1 base, with 8 bases separating them.

This chain joins TRBV6-5 and TRBJ2-7, with D possibly being TRBD1 or TRBD2 (7 bases each). Trimming pared 0 bases from V and 3 bases from J, leaving 15 bases between. This CDR3 has 16 residues. Germline V gene data show CDR1 as MNHEY and CDR2 as SVGAGI. The CDR3 reads CASSYSRGGEGYEQYF. The CDR3 DNA reads TGTGCCAGCAGTTACTCCAGGGGGGGAGAGGGCTACGAGCAGTACTTC.

J is TRBJ2-7 and V is TRBV30, with 9 nucleotides matching TRBD2. The length of the CDR3 is 11 residues. The J segment lost 7 bases and the V segment lost 4 bases, leaving 2 bases of the junction unmatched. CDR1 GTSNPN and CDR2 SVGIG come from the germline V gene (reference sequence). The CDR3 nucleotides are TGTGCCTGGACTAGCGGGGTTGAGCAGTACTTC. Residues: CAWTSGVEQYF.

The chain combines TRBV10-3 with TRBJ2-7, with 9 bases matching TRBD2. The CDR3 contains 15 residues. Germline CDR1 is ENHRY and CDR2 is SYGVKD. Germline trimming cut 0 bases from V and 3 bases from J; bases unmatched to any gene: 3. The CDR3 DNA sequence: TGTGCCATCAGTGAGTCGTTTAGCGGGAGCTACGAGCAGTACTTC. It codes for CAISESFSGSYEQYF.

The gene calls are TRBV18 and TRBJ2-7; the match to TRBD1 covers 8 bases. V lost 3 bases and J lost 5; bases outside the gene matches: 6. The length of the CDR3 is 14 residues. Germline V gene sequence: CDR1 KGHSH, CDR2 LQKENI. The CDR3 DNA follows: TGTGCCAGCTCACCCGAGACAGGGGTACACGAGCAGTACTTC. Translation gives CASSPETGVHEQYF.